This T cell receptor (beta chain) was documented in a study of cytomegalovirus exposure and HLA in healthy donors. Study as a whole: A preliminary data release comprised roughly 85 million unique TCRs obtained from HLA-typed donors. Regarding the study as a whole: The authors enumerated 150 to 200 TCR beta chains as linked to cytomegalovirus.

As for this clone: The antigen is unknown.

It was with 60 Vbeta and 13 Jbeta primers that the PCR ran. Clones were sequenced by immunoSEQ multiplex PCR, and TCRdb holds only the in-frame ones, with some missing. In the table there are approximately 79,000 clones, 78% of which are singletons. Germline V gene lookup returns CDR1 SGHRS and CDR2 YFSETQ. The CDR3 consists of 14 residues. J gave up 5 bases and V 4 bases, and 7 bases lay outside the gene matches. The rearrangement uses TRBV5-1 and TRBJ2-5, with 8 bases matching TRBD1. The sequencing sample was made of PBMCs. The sequence came from a man aged 35 to 55 in good health and CMV-seronegative. The CDR3 bases are TGCGCCAGCAGCCACGGACAGGGTGGGGAGACCCAGTACTTC. Translation: CASSHGQGGETQYF.